This is a list of T cell receptor beta chains from one sample in a study of blood T cell repertoires in COVID-19. Only in-frame clones appear in the TCRdb table, and some are missing; sequencing was by immunoSEQ multiplex PCR. Here the sample spans about 38,000 clones, 84% being singletons. The material sequenced was peripheral blood. The origin of the receptors is a man in his 60s with COVID-19, enrolled during active disease. Each CDR3 is given with its conserved first and last residue. The D gene is left open where the match is weak. Part of the rows lack a size; the others show once, few, many or a class for expanded clones.

v_call	d_call	clone_size	j_call	cdr3_aa	cdr3_nt
TRBV3-1/TRBV3-2	TRBD1	.	TRBJ2-3	CASSQPTGTGITARADTQYF	TGTGCCAGCAGCCAACCTACCGGGACAGGAATAACGGCCCGGGCAGATACGCAGTATTTT
TRBV24-1	.	.	TRBJ1-5	CATSALGSFDRNHQPQHF	TGTGCCACCAGTGCCCTGGGCTCCTTCGACAGGAACCATCAGCCCCAGCATTTT
TRBV6-5	TRBD1	.	TRBJ2-7	CASSSPGQGSYEQYF	TGTGCCAGCAGTAGCCCGGGACAGGGCTCCTACGAGCAGTACTTC
TRBV10-3	TRBD1	once	TRBJ2-7	CAISEGDRHPGF	TGTGCCATCAGCGAAGGGGACAGGCACCCCGGCTTC
TRBV30	.	.	TRBJ1-1	CAWSGGVGAEAFF	TGTGCCTGGAGTGGGGGGGTAGGGGCTGAAGCTTTCTTT
TRBV6-6	.	.	TRBJ1-1	CASIGTAEAFF	TGTGCCAGCATCGGGACTGCTGAAGCTTTCTTT
TRBV5-6	.	.	TRBJ2-1	CASSLLYNEQFF	TGTGCCAGCAGCTTGCTCTACAATGAGCAGTTCTTC
TRBV7-2	.	.	TRBJ1-2	CASSSKGGYGYTF	TGTGCCAGCAGCTCCAAGGGAGGCTATGGCTACACCTTC
TRBV27	TRBD1	.	TRBJ1-2	CASSPGGQGYGYTF	TGTGCCAGCAGCCCAGGCGGACAGGGATATGGCTACACCTTC
TRBV5-6	TRBD1	.	TRBJ1-1	CASTGQLGTEAFF	TGTGCCAGCACGGGACAGCTCGGCACTGAAGCTTTCTTT
TRBV5-1	TRBD1	.	TRBJ2-5	CASTRDRPQETQYF	TGCGCCAGCACCCGGGACAGACCTCAAGAGACCCAGTACTTC
TRBV6-5	TRBD2	.	TRBJ2-7	CASTRRAGGSYEQYF	TGTGCCAGCACCAGAAGGGCGGGAGGGTCCTACGAGCAGTACTTC
TRBV28	.	.	TRBJ1-5	CASTQSGPLRPQHF	TGTGCCAGCACCCAGTCAGGGCCCCTTAGGCCCCAGCATTTT
TRBV2	TRBD1	few	TRBJ2-5	CASSERQGLETQYF	TGTGCCAGCAGTGAACGACAGGGGTTGGAGACCCAGTACTTC
TRBV18	.	once	TRBJ2-1	CASSQRNRDKHNEQFF	TGTGCCAGCTCGCAACGTAACCGGGACAAACACAATGAGCAGTTCTTC
TRBV7-8	TRBD1	.	TRBJ2-5	CASSRGQLLESQETQYF	TGTGCCAGCAGCCGGGGACAGCTACTGGAAAGCCAAGAGACCCAGTACTTC
TRBV7-9	.	few	TRBJ1-2	CASSLDGGAGYTF	TGTGCCAGCAGCTTAGATGGCGGGGCTGGCTACACCTTC
TRBV10-3	.	.	TRBJ2-4	CAISDLQGSQNIQYF	TGTGCCATCAGTGACCTACAGGGATCCCAAAACATTCAGTACTTC
TRBV6-5	TRBD1	few	TRBJ1-1	CASSYGTGINTEAFF	TGTGCCAGCAGTTACGGGACAGGGATAAACACTGAAGCTTTCTTT
TRBV6-5	.	.	TRBJ1-2	CASGRTAYGYTF	TGTGCCAGCGGCAGGACAGCCTATGGCTACACCTTC
TRBV2	.	few	TRBJ2-2	CASTPAAVNTGELFF	TGTGCCAGCACCCCTGCGGCAGTGAACACCGGGGAGCTGTTTTTT
TRBV29-1	TRBD1	.	TRBJ2-2	CSVKITGGANTGELFF	TGCAGCGTGAAAATAACAGGGGGAGCGAACACCGGGGAGCTGTTTTTT
TRBV27	.	.	TRBJ1-1	CASSFFMNTEAFF	TGTGCCAGCAGTTTTTTCATGAACACTGAAGCTTTCTTT
TRBV5-1	.	few	TRBJ2-7	CASSLGKGSNEQYF	TGCGCCAGCAGCTTGGGGAAGGGGTCGAACGAGCAGTACTTC
TRBV19	TRBD1	.	TRBJ1-2	CASSSPGQGARDGYTF	TGTGCCAGTAGTTCTCCGGGACAGGGGGCGCGCGATGGCTACACCTTC
TRBV4-1	.	once	TRBJ1-3	CASSQSRGGGNTIYF	TGCGCCAGCAGCCAATCCCGCGGGGGCGGAAACACCATATATTTT